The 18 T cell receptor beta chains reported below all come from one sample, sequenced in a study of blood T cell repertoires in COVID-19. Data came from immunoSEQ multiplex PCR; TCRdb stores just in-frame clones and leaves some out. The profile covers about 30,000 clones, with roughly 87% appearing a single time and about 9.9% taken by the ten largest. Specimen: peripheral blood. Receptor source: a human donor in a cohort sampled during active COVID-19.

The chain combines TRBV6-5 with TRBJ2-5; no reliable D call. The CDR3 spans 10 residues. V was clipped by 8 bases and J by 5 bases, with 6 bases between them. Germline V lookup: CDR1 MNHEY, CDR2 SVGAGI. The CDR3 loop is CASLLETQYF. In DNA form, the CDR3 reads TGTGCCAGCCTCCTCGAGACCCAGTACTTC.

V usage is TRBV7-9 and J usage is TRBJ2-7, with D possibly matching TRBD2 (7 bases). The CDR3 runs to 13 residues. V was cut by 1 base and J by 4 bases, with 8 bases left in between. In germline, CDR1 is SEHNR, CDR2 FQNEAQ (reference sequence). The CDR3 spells CASSLEGGYEQYF. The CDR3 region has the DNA TGTGCCAGCAGCTTAGAGGGGGGGTACGAGCAGTACTTC.

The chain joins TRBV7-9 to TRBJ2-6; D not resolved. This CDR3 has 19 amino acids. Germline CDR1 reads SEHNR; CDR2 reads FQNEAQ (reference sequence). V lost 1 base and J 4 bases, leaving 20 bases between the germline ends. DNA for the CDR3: TGTGCCAGCAGCTTAGAAACACTTTACCGGGTCCTCGGGGCCAACGTCCTGACTTTC. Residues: CASSLETLYRVLGANVLTF.

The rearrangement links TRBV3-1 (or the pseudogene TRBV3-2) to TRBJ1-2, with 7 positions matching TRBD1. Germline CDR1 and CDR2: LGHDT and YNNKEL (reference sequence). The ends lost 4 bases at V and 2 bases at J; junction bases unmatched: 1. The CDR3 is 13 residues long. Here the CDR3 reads CASSRQGNYGYTF. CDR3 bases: TGTGCCAGCAGCCGACAGGGAAACTATGGCTACACCTTC.

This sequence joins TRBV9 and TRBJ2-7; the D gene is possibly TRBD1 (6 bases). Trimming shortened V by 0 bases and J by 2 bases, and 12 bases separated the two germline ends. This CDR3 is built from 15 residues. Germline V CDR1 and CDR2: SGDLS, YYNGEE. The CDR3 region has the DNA TGTGCCAGCAGCGTAGAGGTGGGGGCGACCTACGAGCAGTACTTC. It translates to CASSVEVGATYEQYF.

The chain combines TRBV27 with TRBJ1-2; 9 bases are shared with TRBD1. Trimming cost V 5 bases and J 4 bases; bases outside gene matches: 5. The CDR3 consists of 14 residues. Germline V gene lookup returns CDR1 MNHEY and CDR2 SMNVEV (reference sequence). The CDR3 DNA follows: TGTGCCAGCAGTCCCGGACAGGGGACCTATGGCTACACCTTC. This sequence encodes CASSPGQGTYGYTF.

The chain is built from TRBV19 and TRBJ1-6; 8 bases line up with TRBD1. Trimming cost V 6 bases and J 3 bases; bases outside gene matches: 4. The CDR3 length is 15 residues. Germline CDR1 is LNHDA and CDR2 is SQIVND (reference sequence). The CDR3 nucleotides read TGTGCCAGTAGAGATACAGGGGGCTATAATTCACCCCTCCACTTT. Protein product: CASRDTGGYNSPLHF. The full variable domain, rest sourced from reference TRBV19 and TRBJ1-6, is DGGITQSPKYLFRKEGQNVTLSCEQNLNHDAMYWYRQDPGQGLRLIYYSQIVNDFQKGDIAEGYSVSREKKESFPLTVTSAQKNPTAFYLCASRDTGGYNSPLHFGNGTRLTVT.

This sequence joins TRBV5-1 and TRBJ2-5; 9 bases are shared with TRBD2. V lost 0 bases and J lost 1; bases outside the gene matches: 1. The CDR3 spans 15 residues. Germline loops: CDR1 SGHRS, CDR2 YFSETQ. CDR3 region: CASSLGTSAQETQYF. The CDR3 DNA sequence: TGCGCCAGCAGCTTGGGGACTAGCGCCCAAGAGACCCAGTACTTC.

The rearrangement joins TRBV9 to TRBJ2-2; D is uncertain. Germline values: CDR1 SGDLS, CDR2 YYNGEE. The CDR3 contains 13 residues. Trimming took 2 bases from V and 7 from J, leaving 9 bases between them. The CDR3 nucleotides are TGTGCCAGCAGCGTGTACTTTGACGGGGAGCTGTTTTTT. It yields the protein CASSVYFDGELFF.

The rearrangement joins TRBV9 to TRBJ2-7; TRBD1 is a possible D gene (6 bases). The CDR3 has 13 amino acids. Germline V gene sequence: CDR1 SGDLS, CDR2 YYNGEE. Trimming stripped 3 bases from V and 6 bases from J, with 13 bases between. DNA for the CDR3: TGTGCCAGCAGCGCGAAAACAGGGACCGAGCAGTACTTC. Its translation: CASSAKTGTEQYF.

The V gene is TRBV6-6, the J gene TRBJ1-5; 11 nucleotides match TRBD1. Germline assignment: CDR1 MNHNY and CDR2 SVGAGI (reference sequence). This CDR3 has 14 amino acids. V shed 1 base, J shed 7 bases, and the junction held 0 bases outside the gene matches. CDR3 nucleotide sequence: TGTGCCAGCAGTTACTGGGACAGGGGGCAGCCCCAGCATTTT. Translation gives CASSYWDRGQPQHF.

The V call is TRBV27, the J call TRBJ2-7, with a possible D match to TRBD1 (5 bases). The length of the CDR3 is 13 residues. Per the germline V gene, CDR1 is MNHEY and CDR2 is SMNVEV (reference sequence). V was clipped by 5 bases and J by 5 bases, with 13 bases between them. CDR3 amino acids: CASSPDSQHEQYF. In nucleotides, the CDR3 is TGTGCCAGCAGTCCCGACAGTCAACACGAGCAGTACTTC.

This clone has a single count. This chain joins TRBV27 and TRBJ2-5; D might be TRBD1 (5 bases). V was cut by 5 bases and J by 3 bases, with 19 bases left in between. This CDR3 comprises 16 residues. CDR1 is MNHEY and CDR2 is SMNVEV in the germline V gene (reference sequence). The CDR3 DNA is TGTGCCAGCAGTATAGGACACCCACTCAGAAAAGAGACCCAGTACTTC. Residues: CASSIGHPLRKETQYF.

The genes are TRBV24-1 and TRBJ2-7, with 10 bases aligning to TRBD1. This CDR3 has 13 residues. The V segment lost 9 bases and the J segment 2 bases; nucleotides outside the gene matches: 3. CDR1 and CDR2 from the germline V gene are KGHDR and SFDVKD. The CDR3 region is CATSGTGAYEQYF. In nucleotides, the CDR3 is TGTGCCACCTCCGGGACAGGGGCCTACGAGCAGTACTTC.

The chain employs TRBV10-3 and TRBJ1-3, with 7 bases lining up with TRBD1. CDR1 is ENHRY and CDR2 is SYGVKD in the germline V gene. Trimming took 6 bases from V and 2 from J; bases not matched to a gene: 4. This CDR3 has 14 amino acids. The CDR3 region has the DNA TGTGCCATCAGCCAGACAGGGACTGGAAACACCATATATTTT. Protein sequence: CAISQTGTGNTIYF.

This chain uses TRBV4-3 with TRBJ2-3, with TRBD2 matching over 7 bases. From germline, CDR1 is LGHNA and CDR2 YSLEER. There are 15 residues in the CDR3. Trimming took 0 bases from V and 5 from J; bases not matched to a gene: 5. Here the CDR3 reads CASSQDRGGIDTQYF. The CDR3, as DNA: TGCGCCAGCAGCCAAGATCGCGGGGGAATAGATACGCAGTATTTT.

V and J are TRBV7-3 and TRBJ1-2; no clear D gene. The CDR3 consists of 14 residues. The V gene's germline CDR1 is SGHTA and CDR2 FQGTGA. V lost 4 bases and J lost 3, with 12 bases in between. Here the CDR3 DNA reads TGTGCCAGCAGCTCCGGAGGGCAGGACTATGGCTACACCTTC. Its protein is CASSSGGQDYGYTF.

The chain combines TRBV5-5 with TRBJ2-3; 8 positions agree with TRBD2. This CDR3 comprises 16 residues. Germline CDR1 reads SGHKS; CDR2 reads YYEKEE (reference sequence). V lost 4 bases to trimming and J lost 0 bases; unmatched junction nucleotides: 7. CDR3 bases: TGTGCCAGCAGCATCGGGGGGGCTACCAGCACAGATACGCAGTATTTT. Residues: CASSIGGATSTDTQYF.